A selection of T cell receptor beta chains follows, all from one sample in a study of T cell repertoires in aging, cancer and after chemotherapy. TCRdb fed the multiplex PCR reads into MiXCR, producing one record per CDR3 protein. The sample has roughly 10,000 distinct CDR3 sequences; about 38% are singletons. The sequencing input was blood. Source of these receptors: a human donor in good health. Both conserved end residues are part of each CDR3. The D gene is left open where the match is weak. The size entry is marked missing in some rows and otherwise reads once, few, many or a size class.

>-|few|TRBJ1-5|TRBV19
CASTFRQGNQPQHF
TGTGCCAGTACCTTCCGACAGGGCAATCAGCCCCAGCATTTT
>TRBD2|-|TRBJ2-3|TRBV29-1
CSAGLAADTQYF
TGCAGCGCTGGACTAGCGGCAGATACGCAGTATTTT
>-|-|TRBJ2-1|TRBV5-4
CASSLPRPNNEQFF
TGTGCCAGCAGCTTGCCTAGACCCAACAATGAGCAGTTCTTC
>TRBD1|few|TRBJ2-3|TRBV27
CASSYRGHVTDTQYF
TGTGCCAGCAGTTACAGGGGGCATGTCACAGATACGCAGTATTTT
>TRBD1|few|TRBJ2-2|TRBV5-4
CASSTSRDRNTGELFF
TGTGCCAGCAGCACAAGCCGGGACAGAAACACCGGGGAGCTGTTTTTT
>TRBD1|-|TRBJ2-3|TRBV6-5
CASGHGTGGADTQYF
TGTGCCAGCGGCCACGGGACAGGGGGCGCGGATACGCAGTATTTT
>-|few|TRBJ2-5|TRBV12-3/TRBV12-4
CASTWYGASQETQYF
TGTGCCAGCACCTGGTATGGAGCGTCCCAAGAGACCCAGTACTTC
>-|-|TRBJ2-1|TRBV7-6
CASSKPGYHEQFF
TGTGCCAGCAGCAAACCAGGGTATCATGAGCAGTTCTTC
>TRBD1|-|TRBJ2-7|TRBV5-6
CASSLQGDSYEQYF
TGTGCCAGCAGCCTACAGGGGGATTCTTACGAGCAGTACTTC
>-|-|TRBJ2-3|TRBV27
CASRRLSGSTDTQYF
TGTGCCAGCAGACGACTATCCGGAAGCACAGATACGCAGTATTTT
>TRBD1|-|TRBJ2-2|TRBV5-5
CASSWQGTGYDGELFF
TGTGCCAGCAGCTGGCAGGGGACAGGGTACGACGGGGAGCTGTTTTTT
>TRBD1|-|TRBJ2-7|TRBV6-1
CASSYRGVHGTGQYF
TGTGCCAGCAGTTACAGGGGGGTGCACGGAACGGGGCAGTACTTC
>-|medium-sized|TRBJ2-2|TRBV29-1
CSVDPGHITGELFF
TGCAGCGTTGACCCTGGACATATCACCGGGGAGCTGTTTTTT
>TRBD2|-|TRBJ2-1|TRBV7-9
CASSPRVAGGEGGSYNEQFF
TGTGCCAGCAGCCCCCGAGTAGCGGGAGGGGAAGGGGGCTCCTACAATGAGCAGTTCTTC
>-|-|TRBJ2-3|TRBV6-2/TRBV6-3
CASSVTDGGTDTQYF
TGTGCCAGCAGTGTTACGGACGGGGGCACAGATACGCAGTATTTT
>TRBD1|-|TRBJ1-2|TRBV11-1
CASSLAPGQEINYGYTF
TGTGCCAGCAGCTTAGCTCCGGGACAGGAAATTAACTATGGCTACACCTTC
>TRBD1|-|TRBJ2-7|TRBV5-1
CASSFGEGLGTGRRYEQYF
TGCGCCAGCAGCTTTGGCGAAGGACTCGGGACAGGGAGAAGGTACGAGCAGTACTTC
>TRBD1|few|TRBJ2-3|TRBV24-1
CATSPGDRGSTDTQYF
TGTGCCACCAGCCCTGGGGACAGGGGAAGCACAGATACGCAGTATTTT
>-|-|TRBJ2-2|TRBV15
CATSTERVTGELFF
TGTGCCACCAGCACCGAACGAGTCACCGGGGAGCTGTTTTTT
>TRBD2|-|TRBJ2-3|TRBV19
CASSITSGRATDTQYF
TGTGCCAGTAGTATCACTAGCGGGAGGGCCACAGATACGCAGTATTTT
>-|-|TRBJ1-1|TRBV6-4
CASSGGGWAKSGTEAFF
TGTGCCAGCAGTGGAGGCGGGTGGGCCAAGAGCGGCACTGAAGCTTTCTTT
>-|-|TRBJ2-1|TRBV10-3
CASSLARNEQFF
TGTGCCAGCAGTTTAGCGAGGAATGAGCAGTTCTTC
>TRBD2|-|TRBJ2-3|TRBV6-1
CASRPGTSGSFDTQYF
TGTGCCAGCAGGCCCGGGACTAGCGGGAGTTTCGATACGCAGTATTTT
>-|-|TRBJ2-7|TRBV5-6
CASSWTARSYEQYF
TGTGCCAGCAGCTGGACTGCTCGCTCCTACGAGCAGTACTTC
>-|-|TRBJ2-2|TRBV7-2
CASSLAANTGELFF
TGTGCCAGCAGCTTAGCAGCGAACACCGGGGAGCTGTTTTTT
>TRBD1|-|TRBJ1-4|TRBV5-1
CASSFRGVGEKLFF
TGCGCCAGCAGCTTCAGGGGGGTTGGCGAAAAACTGTTTTTT
>-|medium-sized|TRBJ2-6|TRBV6-5
CASSPDRSGANVLTF
TGTGCCAGCAGTCCGGACCGCTCTGGGGCCAACGTCCTGACTTTC
>TRBD2|-|TRBJ2-2|TRBV5-5
CASGLAGDGGGELFF
TGTGCCAGCGGACTAGCGGGAGACGGGGGCGGGGAGCTGTTTTTT
>-|-|TRBJ1-3|TRBV30
CAWSLWGVGNTIYF
TGTGCCTGGAGCCTATGGGGGGTTGGAAACACCATATATTTT
>-|-|TRBJ2-6|TRBV27
CASGHSGANVLTF
TGTGCCAGCGGCCACTCTGGGGCCAACGTCCTGACTTTC
>-|-|TRBJ2-5|TRBV29-1
CSVEDQVRLAHPWQYF
TGCAGCGTTGAAGATCAAGTGCGGCTAGCCCACCCGTGGCAGTACTTC
>-|once|TRBJ2-1|TRBV6-2/TRBV6-3
CASSYSQEGGNEQFF
TGTGCCAGCAGTTACTCACAAGAGGGCGGGAATGAGCAGTTCTTC
>-|few|TRBJ1-5|TRBV27
CASSFGGNQPQHF
TGTGCCAGCAGTTTCGGCGGGAATCAGCCCCAGCATTTT
>TRBD2|-|TRBJ2-3|TRBV5-4
CASIDGTSGSYDTQYF
TGTGCCAGCATAGACGGGACTAGCGGGAGTTATGATACGCAGTATTTT
>-|-|TRBJ2-7|TRBV6-1
CASSEVGRGGPPSYEQYF
TGTGCCAGCAGTGAAGTGGGCAGGGGAGGGCCACCCTCCTACGAGCAGTACTTC
>-|-|TRBJ1-4|TRBV5-4
CASSWGGANNEKLFF
TGTGCCAGCAGCTGGGGAGGTGCTAACAATGAAAAACTGTTTTTT
>-|few|TRBJ2-1|TRBV29-1
CSVEEGTGLTYNEQFF
TGCAGCGTTGAAGAAGGAACAGGCCTAACCTACAATGAGCAGTTCTTC
>-|-|TRBJ1-2|TRBV19
CASSTLVGSYGYTF
TGTGCCAGTAGTACCTTAGTCGGCAGCTATGGCTACACCTTC
>TRBD1|-|TRBJ2-3|TRBV6-4
CASSETGGADTQYF
TGTGCCAGCAGTGAGACAGGGGGCGCAGATACGCAGTATTTT
>TRBD2|large|TRBJ2-6|TRBV6-5
CASSPDGLAGGPSGANVLTF
TGTGCCAGCAGCCCCGACGGACTAGCGGGAGGGCCCTCTGGGGCCAACGTCCTGACTTTC
>TRBD2|medium-sized|TRBJ2-7|TRBV19
CASSSAGLAAYEQYF
TGTGCCAGTAGTAGCGCGGGACTAGCGGCGTACGAGCAGTACTTC
>-|medium-sized|TRBJ2-1|TRBV29-1
CSVEGFGKGHRLF
TGCAGCGTTGAAGGATTTGGGAAGGGACATCGCCTCTTC
>-|-|TRBJ2-5|TRBV7-9
CASSGTLGLETQYF
TGTGCCAGCAGCGGGACATTGGGTTTGGAGACCCAGTACTTC
>TRBD1|-|TRBJ1-1|TRBV29-1
CSVGQGEFEAFF
TGCAGCGTTGGACAGGGGGAATTTGAAGCTTTCTTT
>-|medium-sized|TRBJ2-1|TRBV29-1
CSVDLRPSANEQFF
TGCAGCGTTGACCTCCGGCCCAGCGCTAATGAGCAGTTCTTC
>TRBD2|once|TRBJ2-1|TRBV6-2/TRBV6-3
CASSQASGFWGDEQFF
TGTGCCAGCAGCCAGGCTAGCGGATTCTGGGGGGATGAGCAGTTCTTC
>-|few|TRBJ2-3|TRBV11-2
CASSLGRASDTQYF
TGTGCCAGCAGCTTAGGTCGGGCGTCAGATACGCAGTATTTT
>-|few|TRBJ2-2|TRBV12-3/TRBV12-4
CASSPGKTGELFF
TGTGCCAGCAGCCCTGGGAAAACCGGGGAGCTGTTTTTT